This T cell receptor beta chain was observed in a study of blood T cells in healthy people across ages. As regards this clonotype: What it binds is unknown.

With a J-beta primer mix and a sample-barcoded 5' primer, a second PCR ran about 7 to 12 cycles. Tagging of each cDNA molecule was performed by a template-switch adaptor with 12 random nucleotides. TCRdb recomputed calls from the 5' RACE reads with MiXCR, one row per CDR3 protein. The sample holds fewer than 600,000 distinct CDR3 sequences; about 27% are singletons and the top ten take about 3.9%. V trimming: 4 bases; J trimming: 10 bases; junction bases outside the gene matches: 8. Germline CDR1 SGHRS, CDR2 YFSETQ. This CDR3 has 14 residues. Study outcomes and limitations: Whereas aged donors had fewer naive CD4+ cells, long-lived donors had more of them and higher diversity.

These data also featured in a second study, about T cells of mothers and their children.

This TCR was sampled from a boy aged 2 to 9 in good health. Specimen: blood. V and J are TRBV5-1 and TRBJ2-5; 12 bases line up with TRBD2. The chain's CDR3 is CASSTTSGGSFQYF. The DNA of the CDR3 is TGCGCCAGCAGCACGACTAGCGGGGGATCGTTCCAGTACTTC.